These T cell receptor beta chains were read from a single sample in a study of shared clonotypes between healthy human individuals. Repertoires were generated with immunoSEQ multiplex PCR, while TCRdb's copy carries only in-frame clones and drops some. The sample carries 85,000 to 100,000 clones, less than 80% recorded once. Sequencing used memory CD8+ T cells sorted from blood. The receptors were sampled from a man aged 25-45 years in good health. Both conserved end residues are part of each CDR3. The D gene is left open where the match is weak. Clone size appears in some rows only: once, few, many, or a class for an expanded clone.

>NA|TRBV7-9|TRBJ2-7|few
CASSLDQGEEQYF
TGTGCCAGCAGCTTAGATCAGGGAGAAGAGCAGTACTTC
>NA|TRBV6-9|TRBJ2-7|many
CANNSFQYF
TGTGCCAACAACAGTTTTCAGTACTTC
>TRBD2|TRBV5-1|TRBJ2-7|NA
CASSPSGAVPHEQYF
TGCGCCAGCAGCCCTAGCGGAGCCGTCCCCCACGAGCAGTACTTC
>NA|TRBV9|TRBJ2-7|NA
CASSTSTYEQYF
TGTGCCAGCAGCACAAGTACCTACGAGCAGTACTTC
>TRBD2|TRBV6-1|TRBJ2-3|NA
CASSGSGSDLDTQYF
TGTGCCAGCAGTGGTAGCGGGAGTGATTTAGATACGCAGTATTTT
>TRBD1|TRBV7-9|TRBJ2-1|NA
CASSAQDRGTYNEQFF
TGTGCCAGCAGCGCGCAGGACAGGGGGACTTACAATGAGCAGTTCTTC
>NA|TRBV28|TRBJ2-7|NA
CASKGLMDQYF
TGTGCCAGCAAGGGCCTAATGGATCAGTACTTC
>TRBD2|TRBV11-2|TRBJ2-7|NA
CASRPTSGRKSTYEQYF
TGTGCCAGCAGGCCCACCAGCGGGAGAAAAAGCACCTACGAGCAGTACTTC
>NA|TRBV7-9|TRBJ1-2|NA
CASSFGTSNYGYTF
TGTGCCAGCAGCTTTGGGACTTCTAACTATGGCTACACCTTC
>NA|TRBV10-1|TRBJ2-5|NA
CASSEVGLETQYF
TGCGCCAGCAGTGAGGTTGGGTTAGAGACCCAGTACTTC
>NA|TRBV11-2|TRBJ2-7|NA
CASSLKYSPYEQYF
TGTGCCAGCAGCTTAAAGTACAGTCCCTACGAGCAGTACTTC
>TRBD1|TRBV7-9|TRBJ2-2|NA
CASSLARTGFGELFF
TGTGCCAGCAGCTTAGCCCGGACAGGGTTCGGGGAGCTGTTTTTT
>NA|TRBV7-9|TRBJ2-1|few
CASRGPGQRDNEQFF
TGTGCCAGCAGGGGACCGGGACAAAGAGACAATGAGCAGTTCTTC
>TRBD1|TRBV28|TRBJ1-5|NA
CASGRGLFQPQHF
TGTGCCAGCGGCAGGGGGCTATTTCAGCCCCAGCATTTT
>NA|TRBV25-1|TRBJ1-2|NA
CASSEYVGIRGTRYTF
TGTGCCAGCAGTGAATATGTTGGAATCAGGGGTACTCGCTACACCTTC
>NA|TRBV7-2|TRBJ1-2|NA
CASSPRTAGYTF
TGTGCCAGCAGCCCGCGGACAGCTGGCTACACCTTC
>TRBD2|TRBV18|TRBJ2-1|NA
CASSPGDYSYNEQFF
TGTGCCAGCTCACCGGGGGACTACTCCTACAATGAGCAGTTCTTC